This T cell receptor (beta chain) was identified in a study of human T cells and chemical hapten exposure. Study summary: DPC at 2% was the sensitizing agent, placed on roughly 2 cm by roughly 2 cm of upper inner arm skin.

V shed 5 bases and J shed 4 bases, with 14 bases lying between them. The germline gives CDR1 SGHVS, CDR2 FQNEAQ. The CDR3 is made up of 14 amino acids. Authors' methods: Sample-level TCR yields exhibited a median of around 93,000, with a range of 23,224 to 690,600. TCRdb called the RACE reads again in MiXCR, with one record for every CDR3 protein. The V and J calls and clone size come from TCRdb's table, not from the authors' own analysis. Among 70,000 to 90,000 distinct CDR3 sequences listed, less than 11% were seen once. This clonotype was seen repeatedly, ten times or more. The sample's time point: patch test 2, 6 weeks after DPC sensitization. As for treatment: therapeutic diphenylcyclopropenone sensitization with weekly scalp DPC.

The sample consisted of whole blood, taken in connection with sensitization to the hapten diphenylcyclopropenone (DPC). The chain carries TRBV7-8 and TRBJ1-2; possible D gene TRBD1, 5 bases. The TCR sequence derives from a woman aged 50 to 65 with alopecia areata. Some clones in this sample may be carry-over from other donors' samples. CDR3 protein: CASSTRQPIYGYTF. CDR3 sequence (DNA): TGTGCCAGCAGCACCCGACAGCCTATCTATGGCTACACCTTC. Variable domain in full (rest from reference TRBV7-8 and TRBJ1-2): GAGVSQSPRYKVAKRGQDVALRCDPISGHVSLFWYQQALGQGPEFLTYFQNEAQLDKSGLPSDRFFAERPEGSVSTLKIQRTQQEDSAVYLCASSTRQPIYGYTFGSGTRLTVV.